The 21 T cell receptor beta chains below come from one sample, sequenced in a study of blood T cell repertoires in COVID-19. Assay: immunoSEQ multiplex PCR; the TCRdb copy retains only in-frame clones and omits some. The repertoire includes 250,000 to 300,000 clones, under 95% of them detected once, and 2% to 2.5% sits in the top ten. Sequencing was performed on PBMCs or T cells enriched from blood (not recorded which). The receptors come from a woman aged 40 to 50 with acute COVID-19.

This chain's CDR3 is CASSPWGGHTIYF. The CDR3, as DNA: TGTGCCAGCAGCCCCTGGGGGGGGCACACCATATATTTT. The rearrangement uses TRBV11-2 and TRBJ1-3, with D perhaps matching TRBD1 (6 bases). V lost 5 bases, J lost 8 bases, and 13 bases lay in between. The CDR3 spans 13 residues. In germline, CDR1 is SGHAT, CDR2 FQNNGV.

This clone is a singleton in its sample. This chain's CDR3 is CASSLVGAGNHYEQYF. The CDR3 DNA reads TGTGCCAGCAGCTTAGTAGGTGCAGGGAATCACTACGAGCAGTACTTC. The gene calls are TRBV13 and TRBJ2-7, with D possibly matching TRBD1 (5 bases). The CDR3 is 16 residues long. The V gene lost 1 base and the J gene lost 3 bases, with 16 bases spanning the gap. CDR1 is PRHDT and CDR2 is FYEKMQ in the germline V gene (reference sequence). Supplemented by reference TRBV13 and TRBJ2-7, the full variable domain reads AAGVIQSPRHLIKEKRETATLKCYPIPRHDTVYWYQQGPGQDPQFLISFYEKMQSDKGSIPDRFSAQQFSDYHSELNMSSLELGDSALYFCASSLVGAGNHYEQYFGPGTRLTVT.

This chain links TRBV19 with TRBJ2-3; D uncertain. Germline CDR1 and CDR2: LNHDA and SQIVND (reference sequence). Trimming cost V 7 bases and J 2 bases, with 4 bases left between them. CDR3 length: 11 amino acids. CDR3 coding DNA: TGTGCCAGTACCTACACAGATACGCAGTATTTT. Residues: CASTYTDTQYF.

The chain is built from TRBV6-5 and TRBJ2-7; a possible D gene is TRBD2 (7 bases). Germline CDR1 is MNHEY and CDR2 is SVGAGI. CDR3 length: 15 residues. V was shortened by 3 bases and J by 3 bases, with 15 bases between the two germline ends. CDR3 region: CASSYAGGALYEQYF. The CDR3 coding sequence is TGTGCCAGCAGTTATGCTGGGGGGGCCCTCTACGAGCAGTACTTC.

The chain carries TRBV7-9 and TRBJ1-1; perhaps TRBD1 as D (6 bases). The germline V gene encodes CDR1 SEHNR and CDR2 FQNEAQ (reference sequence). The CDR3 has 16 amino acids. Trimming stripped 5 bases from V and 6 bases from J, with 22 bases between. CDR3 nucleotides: TGTGCCAGCAGCGTTAAGGCCCAGGGACATTTCGCTGAAGCTTTCTTT. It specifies CASSVKAQGHFAEAFF.

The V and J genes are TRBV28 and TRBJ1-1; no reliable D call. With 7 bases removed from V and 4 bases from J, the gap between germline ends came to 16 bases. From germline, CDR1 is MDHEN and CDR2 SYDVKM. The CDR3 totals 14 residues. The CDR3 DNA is TGTGCCAGCATTCGAGGGTCGGCAGTCACTGAAGCTTTCTTT. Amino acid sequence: CASIRGSAVTEAFF.

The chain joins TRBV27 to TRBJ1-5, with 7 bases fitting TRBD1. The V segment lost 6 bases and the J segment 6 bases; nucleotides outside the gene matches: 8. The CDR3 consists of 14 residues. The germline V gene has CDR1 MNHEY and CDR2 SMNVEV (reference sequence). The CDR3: CASSPDRVSQPQHF. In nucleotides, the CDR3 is TGTGCCAGCAGCCCCGACAGGGTCAGTCAGCCCCAGCATTTT.

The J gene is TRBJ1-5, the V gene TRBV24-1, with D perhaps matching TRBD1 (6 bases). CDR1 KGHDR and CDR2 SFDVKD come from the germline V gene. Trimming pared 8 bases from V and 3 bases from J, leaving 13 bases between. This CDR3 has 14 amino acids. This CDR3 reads CATKGQGNNQPQHF. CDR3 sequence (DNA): TGTGCCACCAAGGGGCAGGGGAACAATCAGCCCCAGCATTTT.

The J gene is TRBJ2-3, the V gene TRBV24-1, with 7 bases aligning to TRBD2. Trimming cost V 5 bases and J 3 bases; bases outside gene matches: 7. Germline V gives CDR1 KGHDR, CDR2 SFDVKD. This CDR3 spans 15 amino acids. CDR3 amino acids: CATSGREGRTDTQYF. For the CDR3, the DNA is TGTGCCACCAGTGGAAGGGAGGGCCGGACAGATACGCAGTATTTT.

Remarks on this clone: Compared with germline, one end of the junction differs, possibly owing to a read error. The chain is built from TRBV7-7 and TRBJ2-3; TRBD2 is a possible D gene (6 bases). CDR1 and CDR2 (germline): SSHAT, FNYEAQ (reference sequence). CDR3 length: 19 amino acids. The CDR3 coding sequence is TGTGCTAGCAGCTTAGACCGGGGGACCTCGTTACAAAGCACAGATACGCAGTATTTT. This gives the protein CASSLDRGTSLQSTDTQYF.

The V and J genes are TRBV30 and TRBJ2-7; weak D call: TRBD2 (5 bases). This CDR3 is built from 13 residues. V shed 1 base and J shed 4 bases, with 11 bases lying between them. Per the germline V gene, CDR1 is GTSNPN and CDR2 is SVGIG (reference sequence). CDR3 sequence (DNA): TGTGCCTGGAGTGGGACTGAGCGATACGAGCAGTACTTC. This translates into CAWSGTERYEQYF.

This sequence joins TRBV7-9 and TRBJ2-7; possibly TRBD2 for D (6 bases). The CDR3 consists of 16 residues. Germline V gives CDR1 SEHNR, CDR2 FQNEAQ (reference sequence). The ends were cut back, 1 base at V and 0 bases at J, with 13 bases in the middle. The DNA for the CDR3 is TGTGCCAGCAGCTTAGGGGGCGGAGGGAGCTCCTACGAGCAGTACTTC. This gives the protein CASSLGGGGSSYEQYF. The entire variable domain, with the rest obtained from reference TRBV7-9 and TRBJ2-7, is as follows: DTGVSQNPRHKITKRGQNVTFRCDPISEHNRLYWYRQTLGQGPEFLTYFQNEAQLEKSRLLSDRFSAERPKGSFSTLEIQRTEQGDSAMYLCASSLGGGGSSYEQYFGPGTRLTVT.

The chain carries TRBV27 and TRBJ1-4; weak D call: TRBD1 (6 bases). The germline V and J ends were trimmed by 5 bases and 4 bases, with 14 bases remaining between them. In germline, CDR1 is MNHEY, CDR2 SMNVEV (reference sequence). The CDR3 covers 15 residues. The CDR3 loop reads CASSLSGVINEKLFF. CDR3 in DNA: TGTGCCAGCAGTCTCTCAGGGGTGATTAATGAAAAACTGTTTTTT.

CDR3 amino acids: CASSVQQGARYEQYF. Written as DNA, the CDR3 is TGCGCCAGCAGCGTCCAACAGGGGGCGAGGTACGAGCAGTACTTC. V and J are TRBV5-1 and TRBJ2-7; TRBD1 aligns across 9 bases. The CDR3 runs to 15 residues. CDR1 SGHRS and CDR2 YFSETQ come from the germline V gene. The J segment lost 4 bases and the V segment lost 4 bases, leaving 9 bases of the junction unmatched.

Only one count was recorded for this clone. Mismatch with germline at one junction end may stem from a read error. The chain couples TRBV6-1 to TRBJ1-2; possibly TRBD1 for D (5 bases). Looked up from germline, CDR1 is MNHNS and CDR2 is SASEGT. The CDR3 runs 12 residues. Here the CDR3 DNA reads TGTGCCAGCAGTGAAGCGACAGATGGTTACACCTTC. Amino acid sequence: CASSEATDGYTF.

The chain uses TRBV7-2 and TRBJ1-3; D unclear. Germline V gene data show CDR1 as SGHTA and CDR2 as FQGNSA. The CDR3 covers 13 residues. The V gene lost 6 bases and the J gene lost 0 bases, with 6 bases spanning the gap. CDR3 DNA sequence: TGTGCCAGCAGTCTGAGCTCTGGAAACACCATATATTTT. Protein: CASSLSSGNTIYF.

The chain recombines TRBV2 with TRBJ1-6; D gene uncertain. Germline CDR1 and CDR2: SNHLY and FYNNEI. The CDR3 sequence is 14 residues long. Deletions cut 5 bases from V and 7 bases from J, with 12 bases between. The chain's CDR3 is CASSRESTNSPLHF. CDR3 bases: TGTGCCAGCAGTCGGGAATCAACGAATTCACCCCTCCACTTT.

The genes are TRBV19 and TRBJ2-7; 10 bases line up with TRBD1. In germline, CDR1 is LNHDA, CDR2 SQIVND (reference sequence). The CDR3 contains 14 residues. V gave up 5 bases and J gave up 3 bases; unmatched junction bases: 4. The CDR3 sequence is CASSVDRGLYEQYF. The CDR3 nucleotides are TGTGCCAGTAGTGTCGACAGGGGGCTCTACGAGCAGTACTTC. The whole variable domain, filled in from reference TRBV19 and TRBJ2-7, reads DGGITQSPKYLFRKEGQNVTLSCEQNLNHDAMYWYRQDPGQGLRLIYYSQIVNDFQKGDIAEGYSVSREKKESFPLTVTSAQKNPTAFYLCASSVDRGLYEQYFGPGTRLTVT.

The CDR3 sequence is CAISDRRSYGYTF. CDR3 nucleotides: TGTGCCATCTCTGACAGGCGATCCTATGGCTACACCTTC. The rearrangement joins TRBV28 to TRBJ1-2; possibly TRBD1 for D (6 bases). The CDR3 covers 13 residues. Germline V gene sequence: CDR1 MDHEN, CDR2 SYDVKM. The V end lost 10 bases, the J end lost 4 bases, and 16 bases lay between the germline ends.

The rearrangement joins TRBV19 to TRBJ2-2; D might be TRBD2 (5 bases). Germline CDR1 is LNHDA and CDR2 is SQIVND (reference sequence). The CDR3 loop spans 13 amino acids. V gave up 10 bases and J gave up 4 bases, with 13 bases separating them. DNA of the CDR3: TGTGCCACACGGACTGCGGGCACCGGGGAGCTGTTTTTT. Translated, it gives CATRTAGTGELFF.

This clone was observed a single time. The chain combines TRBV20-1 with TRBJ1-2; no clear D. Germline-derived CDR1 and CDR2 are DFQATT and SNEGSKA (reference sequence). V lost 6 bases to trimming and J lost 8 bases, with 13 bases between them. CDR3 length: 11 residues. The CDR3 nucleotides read TGCAGTGCCAAGGAGGGTCGCGGCTACACCTTC. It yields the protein CSAKEGRGYTF.